These 25 T cell receptor beta chains were sequenced from one sample in a study of Graves' ophthalmopathy and Graves' hyperthyroidism (dated by TCRdb to 2017 to 2018). Sequencing took place on an Illumina HiSeq 2000. For repertoire sequencing, the TCR beta CDR3 regions were amplified from RNA transcripts. The first round of RT-PCR was done with HTBI primers and the Qiagen OneStep RT-PCR kit, and was followed by a second round of multiplex PCR, then size selection and purification. TCRdb reanalyzed the raw reads on its own, using fastp at Q25 for trimming and MiXCR for clone calling, and kept in-frame beta chains. CDR3 protein sequences are deduplicated, and each keeps its most common genes and DNA. The sample table shows around 470,000 distinct CDR3 sequences, and approximately 14% are seen once. Over 7.5% of the sample is in the top ten clones. The sequenced sample consisted of blood. Every receptor here comes from a woman in her twenties or thirties with Graves' ophthalmopathy. Donor details come from another sample of the same person, matched by shared clones.

This clonotype has at least ten counts. This rearrangement joins TRBV28 to TRBJ2-5, with 10 bases matching TRBD2. In germline, CDR1 is MDHEN, CDR2 SYDVKM. The CDR3 is 16 residues long. V was pared by 6 bases and J by 5 bases, with 12 bases of the junction left unmatched. In DNA, the CDR3 is TGTGCCAGCAGCCCGCAGCGGGAGGGCCTTCTGGAGACCCAGTACTTC. Residues: CASSPQREGLLETQYF.

Concerning this clonotype itself: A clone one base away is much larger, so this may be a read error. V gene TRBV6-4 combines with J gene TRBJ1-6, with D tentatively TRBD1 (5 bases). Germline V gives CDR1 MRHNA, CDR2 SNTAGT. CDR3 length: 15 residues. The CDR3 here is CASSESGQGVSSLHF. The CDR3, as DNA: TGTGCCAGCAGCGAAAGCGGGCAGGGCGTTTCATCCCTCCACTTT.

The chain's CDR3 is CASSPAAGGPDEQYF. CDR3 nucleotides: TGTGCCAGCAGCCCCGCGGCGGGAGGGCCGGACGAGCAGTACTTC. The chain is built from TRBV7-9 and TRBJ2-7, with 9 bases lining up with TRBD2. V shed 5 bases, J shed 5 bases, and the junction held 10 bases outside the gene matches. The germline V gene encodes CDR1 SEHNR and CDR2 FQNEAQ (reference sequence). CDR3 length: 15 residues.

This clonotype was picked up many times. The genes are TRBV20-1 and TRBJ1-5; a possible D gene is TRBD1 (5 bases). In germline, CDR1 is DFQATT, CDR2 SNEGSKA (reference sequence). The CDR3 has 15 residues. Trimming removed 3 bases from V and 11 bases from J, with 23 bases in between. The CDR3 loop reads CSASPGTGVVGAQHF. DNA for the CDR3: TGCAGTGCTAGTCCCGGGACCGGTGTAGTAGGGGCCCAGCATTTT.

Comment on this clonotype: Just one base apart from a much larger clone, this may be a read error. The chain links TRBV10-3 to TRBJ1-2, with D uncertain. The length of the CDR3 is 12 residues. CDR1 and CDR2 from the germline V gene are ENHRY and SYGVKD. The CDR3 DNA reads as TGTGCCACCAGTGAGTCGGACTATGGCTACACCTTC. Amino acids: CATSESDYGYTF.

The table lists this clonotype with many counts. CDR3 amino acids: CASSPLSRRSGAEAFF. The CDR3 DNA is TGTGCCAGCAGTCCACTTTCCCGTAGATCGGGCGCTGAAGCTTTCTTT. This chain joins TRBV27 and TRBJ1-1; D gene ambiguous. CDR3 length: 16 amino acids. Trimming took 5 bases from V and 6 from J, leaving 22 bases between them. Per germline, CDR1 MNHEY and CDR2 SMNVEV (reference sequence).

This clonotype occurred many times. The V gene is TRBV7-2, the J gene TRBJ2-7; D unresolved. CDR3 length: 13 residues. Germline CDR1 reads SGHTA; CDR2 reads FQGNSA. V dropped 1 base and J dropped 3 bases, with 7 bases sitting between them. The CDR3 DNA sequence: TGTGCCAGCAGCTTAGGGCAGGTCTACGAGCAGTACTTC. It is translated as CASSLGQVYEQYF.

This clonotype was observed many times. The chain couples TRBV6-5 to TRBJ1-2; maybe TRBD1 (5 bases). Germline V gene data show CDR1 as MNHEY and CDR2 as SVGAGI. V lost 10 bases to trimming and J lost 5 bases, with 23 bases between them. This CDR3 region has 15 residues. CDR3 DNA sequence: TGTGCCACCCAGTTCGCGACAGCCGGCGGGTATGGCTACACCTTC. It codes for CATQFATAGGYGYTF.

This clonotype came up many times. The chain joins TRBV19 to TRBJ1-1; TRBD1 matches at 7 bases. V was clipped by 8 bases and J by 1 base; unmatched bases: 10. The CDR3 is 15 residues long. The V gene's germline CDR1 is LNHDA and CDR2 SQIVND (reference sequence). CDR3 nucleotide sequence: TGTGCCAGTGGAAAGTGGGGGACAGCGAACACTGAAGCTTTCTTT. As protein: CASGKWGTANTEAFF.

This clonotype was recorded many times. A junction end diverges from the germline sequence, so it may reflect a read error. V is TRBV28 and J is TRBJ1-5; D call uncertain. There are 15 residues in the CDR3. Germline CDR1 MDHEN, CDR2 SYDVKM. Written as DNA, the CDR3 is TGTGCCGGCAGTTTATCCCAAGGCCTCGTGGGGCCCCAGCATTTT. Encoded protein: CAGSLSQGLVGPQHF.

The table lists this clonotype with many counts. J is TRBJ2-7 and V is TRBV5-1; tentatively, D is TRBD2 (6 bases). The V end lost 1 base, the J end lost 0 bases, and 8 bases lay between the germline ends. This CDR3 comprises 14 residues. Germline V gene data show CDR1 as SGHRS and CDR2 as YFSETQ. CDR3 DNA sequence: TGCGCCAGCAGCTTGCTGGGACTCTCCTACGAGCAGTACTTC. Amino acid sequence: CASSLLGLSYEQYF.

This clonotype appeared many times. The CDR3 sequence: CASNKRGYPGELFF. The CDR3 DNA reads as TGTGCCAGCAATAAAAGGGGGTATCCCGGGGAGCTGTTTTTT. The chain employs TRBV2 and TRBJ2-2, with D tentatively TRBD1 (6 bases). The V end lost 7 bases, the J end lost 6 bases, and 15 bases lay between the germline ends. Per the germline V gene, CDR1 is SNHLY and CDR2 is FYNNEI. The CDR3 is 14 residues long.

Many counts were recorded for this clonotype. The rearrangement joins TRBV29-1 to TRBJ1-2; D perhaps matches TRBD1 (5 bases). V lost 3 bases and J lost 5, with 19 bases in between. Per the germline V gene, CDR1 is SQVTM and CDR2 is ANQGSEA. The CDR3 has 15 residues. CDR3 nucleotides: TGCAGCGTTGAGGGCGGAGGGACGACGAGGTATGGCTACACCTTC. Its protein is CSVEGGGTTRYGYTF.

CDR3 DNA sequence: TGCGCCAGCAGCTTCGGGGGGAGCGGAGGGGCCTACGAGCAGTACTTC. As protein: CASSFGGSGGAYEQYF. The rearrangement uses TRBV5-1 and TRBJ2-7; TRBD2 aligns across 7 bases. CDR3 length: 16 residues. V was clipped by 2 bases and J by 2 bases; unmatched bases: 10. The germline V gene encodes CDR1 SGHRS and CDR2 YFSETQ. Full variable domain (missing parts from reference TRBV5-1 and TRBJ2-7): KAGVTQTPRYLIKTRGQQVTLSCSPISGHRSVSWYQQTPGQGLQFLFEYFSETQRNKGNFPGRFSGRQFSNSRSEMNVSTLELGDSALYLCASSFGGSGGAYEQYFGPGTRLTVT.

This clonotype was seen at least ten times. The V call is TRBV5-5, the J call TRBJ1-5, with 7 bases matching TRBD1. The V and J ends lost 4 bases and 3 bases, in that order; junction bases with no gene match: 4. The germline V gene encodes CDR1 SGHKS and CDR2 YYEKEE (reference sequence). The CDR3 runs to 14 residues. CDR3 bases: TGTGCCAGCAGCGTTCAGGGGGACAATCAGCCCCAGCATTTT. Its protein product is CASSVQGDNQPQHF.

The table lists this clonotype with many counts. This chain joins TRBV6-1 and TRBJ2-2; TRBD2 agrees at 10 bases. Germline-derived CDR1 and CDR2 are MNHNS and SASEGT. V lost 0 bases, J lost 2 bases, and 6 bases stayed unmatched. The CDR3 has 18 amino acids. This CDR3 reads CASSEAGSGGSNTGELFF. The DNA for the CDR3 is TGTGCCAGCAGTGAAGCGGGTAGCGGGGGGTCAAACACCGGGGAGCTGTTTTTT.

The chain has TRBV9 and TRBJ1-2; maybe TRBD1 (5 bases). CDR1 is SGDLS and CDR2 is YYNGEE in the germline V gene. Trimming took 3 bases from V and 0 from J, leaving 21 bases between them. This CDR3 contains 18 residues. This CDR3 is CASSAGSIWDQANYGYTF. CDR3 coding DNA: TGTGCCAGCAGCGCAGGGAGTATTTGGGACCAAGCTAACTATGGCTACACCTTC.

This clonotype occurred many times. The chain carries TRBV6-5 and TRBJ2-7; D is unclear. Germline V gives CDR1 MNHEY, CDR2 SVGAGI. The CDR3 sequence is 16 residues long. V lost 0 bases to trimming and J lost 2 bases, with 14 bases between them. The CDR3: CASSYSFLGYPYEQYF. For the CDR3, the DNA is TGTGCCAGCAGTTACTCGTTTCTAGGGTACCCCTACGAGCAGTACTTC.

This clonotype was detected ten times or more. The chain recombines TRBV5-1 with TRBJ2-7; 8 nucleotides line up with TRBD2. Germline-derived CDR1 and CDR2 are SGHRS and YFSETQ. The junction had 5 bases not matched to a gene; V was cut back by 0 bases and J by 0 bases. This CDR3 region has 16 residues. The CDR3 loop is CASSLEVAGTSYEQYF. CDR3 coding DNA: TGCGCCAGCAGCTTGGAGGTAGCGGGGACCTCCTACGAGCAGTACTTC.

On this clonotype itself: This may stem from a read error, because a much larger clone lies one nucleotide away. CDR3 coding DNA: TGTGCCAGCAACTCAGGGGGCTTTCCCGAGCAGTACTTC. Its protein product is CASNSGGFPEQYF. The chain recombines TRBV6-4 with TRBJ2-7, with 8 nucleotides matching TRBD1. V was pared by 7 bases and J by 6 bases, with 8 bases of the junction left unmatched. This CDR3 spans 13 amino acids. Germline V gene lookup returns CDR1 MRHNA and CDR2 SNTAGT.

This clonotype was found many times. The CDR3 is CASRRGPMNTEAFF. CDR3 sequence (DNA): TGTGCCAGCAGGAGGGGGCCTATGAACACTGAAGCTTTCTTT. The gene calls are TRBV6-1 and TRBJ1-1; 7 bases are shared with TRBD1. Germline trimming cut 6 bases from V and 0 bases from J; bases unmatched to any gene: 4. Germline V gives CDR1 MNHNS, CDR2 SASEGT. CDR3 length: 14 amino acids.

This clonotype has at least ten counts. The chain recombines TRBV6-1 with TRBJ2-5; D could derive from TRBD1 or TRBD2 (5 bases each). Germline loops: CDR1 MNHNS, CDR2 SASEGT. The CDR3 runs to 14 residues. The V and J ends lost 4 bases and 1 base respectively, with 10 bases between them. CDR3 residues: CASSVLGGQETQYF. CDR3 bases: TGTGCCAGCAGTGTTCTTGGGGGCCAAGAGACCCAGTACTTC.

The chain employs TRBV6-5 and TRBJ1-1, with D possibly matching TRBD1 (5 bases). Between the trimmed V and J ends, which lost 0 bases and 4 bases, there was a span of 12 bases. Looked up from germline, CDR1 is MNHEY and CDR2 is SVGAGI. This CDR3 has 15 residues. Here the CDR3 DNA reads TGTGCCAGCAGTTACTCGAGGGGAGGCGGCACTGAAGCTTTCTTT. It specifies CASSYSRGGGTEAFF.

The rearrangement links TRBV6-1 to TRBJ1-3; D is perhaps TRBD1 (5 bases). The germline V gene has CDR1 MNHNS and CDR2 SASEGT. This CDR3 comprises 16 residues. V was pared by 6 bases and J by 0 bases, with 15 bases between. The CDR3 is CASRRPGPSSGNTIYF. The DNA of the CDR3 is TGTGCCAGCAGACGCCCGGGACCGAGCTCTGGAAACACCATATATTTT.

This clonotype was seen repeatedly, ten times or more. The V gene is TRBV2, the J gene TRBJ1-1; perhaps TRBD1 as D (6 bases). Germline assignment: CDR1 SNHLY and CDR2 FYNNEI. Trimming took off 8 bases at V and 5 bases at J, with 15 bases between the two ends. This CDR3 is built from 13 residues. The CDR3 DNA sequence: TGTGCCAGCGGCAGGGGCTGGATAACTGAAGCTTTCTTT. This encodes CASGRGWITEAFF.